This is a list of T cell receptor beta chains from one sample in a study of cytomegalovirus exposure and HLA in healthy donors. Clones were read by immunoSEQ multiplex PCR, and TCRdb kept only the in-frame ones, dropping some. The repertoire table contains 150,000 to 250,000 clones. What was sequenced was PBMCs. The receptors come from a boy aged 10-17 years in good health and CMV-seronegative. The CDR3 runs from the conserved cysteine through the conserved F or W. D genes are given only for firm matches.

TRBD2	TRBJ2-5	14	TRBV6-5	CASRGGGGQETQYF
TRBD1	TRBJ1-2	15	TRBV12-5	CASGLVSEQGEGYTF
NA	TRBJ1-1	14	TRBV6-5	CASSYSTFTSQAFF
TRBD1	TRBJ2-7	12	TRBV7-9	CASSYGTDEQYF
TRBD2	TRBJ2-3	16	TRBV5-1	CASSLPTTSEADTQYF
NA	TRBJ1-1	13	TRBV4-1	CASSQVGEEEAFF
TRBD1	TRBJ2-7	14	TRBV19	CASKLQGPAYEQYF
NA	TRBJ1-1	16	TRBV9	CASSEGPREVNTEAFF
TRBD2	TRBJ2-3	20	TRBV30	CAWSVPAGAQTPTLTDTQYF
TRBD1	TRBJ1-4	18	TRBV15	CATSKPDRVRATNEKLFF
NA	TRBJ1-3	16	TRBV9	CASSVYDSDSGNTIYF
NA	TRBJ2-7	16	TRBV28	CASSFPYQTASYEQYF
TRBD2	TRBJ2-5	16	TRBV4-1	CASSQEERGGLKTQYF
NA	TRBJ1-5	13	TRBV19	CASSIARGQPQHF
NA	TRBJ2-2	11	TRBV15	CATQNTGELFF
NA	TRBJ1-2	13	TRBV2	CASSEGRVTGYTF
NA	TRBJ2-7	13	TRBV7-8	CASSFSQAREQYF
TRBD2	TRBJ2-7	15	TRBV5-1	CASSLEGTSSYEQYF
NA	TRBJ1-1	19	TRBV7-6	CASSYRDKKTGWSAAEAFF
TRBD1	TRBJ2-7	14	TRBV6-1	CASSTRDRSLEQYF
NA	TRBJ1-1	14	TRBV5-1	CASSSQGAETEAFF
NA	TRBJ1-2	12	TRBV30	CAWSVTSHGYTF
TRBD1	TRBJ2-7	16	TRBV29-1	CSVEVRDRSNSYEQYF
NA	TRBJ1-2	13	TRBV6-5	CASKSGTNYGYTF
NA	TRBJ2-1	13	TRBV11-2	CASTENKRNEQFF
TRBD2	TRBJ2-2	16	TRBV7-2	CASSTQRGGGTGELFF